Following are 20 T cell receptor beta chains from one sample sequenced in a study of T-cell memory formation after mild COVID-19. TCRdb re-called the 5' RACE reads with MiXCR, one entry per CDR3 protein. The table includes hundreds of thousands of distinct CDR3 sequences, 16% detected once. Material for sequencing was PBMCs or a T cell subset sorted from them (not recorded which). The receptors originated from a man between 18 and 29 years old who had mild COVID-19 (a few samples of this study predate the infection). Cell type and time point are not known.

This clonotype was seen a few times. The rearrangement uses TRBV9 and TRBJ2-3; 11 bases are a match to TRBD2. Germline assignment: CDR1 SGDLS and CDR2 YYNGEE. This CDR3 contains 16 residues. V lost 3 bases and J lost 2; bases outside the gene matches: 5. CDR3 loop: CASSAVAGGNTDTQYF. The CDR3 region has the DNA TGTGCCAGCAGCGCAGTAGCGGGGGGGAACACAGATACGCAGTATTTT.

This clonotype occurred a few times. The CDR3 loop is CASSVLAPGETQYF. As DNA, the CDR3 is TGTGCCAGCAGTGTATTAGCCCCGGGGGAGACCCAGTACTTC. The V gene is TRBV2, the J gene TRBJ2-5, with D perhaps matching TRBD2 (5 bases). Per germline, CDR1 SNHLY and CDR2 FYNNEI. CDR3 length equals 14 residues. V was trimmed by 4 bases and J by 5 bases, leaving 14 bases between them. The entire variable domain, with the rest obtained from reference TRBV2 and TRBJ2-5, is as follows: EPEVTQTPSHQVTQMGQEVILRCVPISNHLYFYWYRQILGQKVEFLVSFYNNEISEKSEIFDDQFSVERPDGSNFTLKIRSTKLEDSAMYFCASSVLAPGETQYFGPGTRLLVL.

This chain uses TRBV7-8 with TRBJ2-3, with D uncertain. This CDR3 comprises 12 residues. V was pared by 3 bases and J by 8 bases, with 9 bases between. Germline CDR1 and CDR2: SGHVS and FQNEAQ. The CDR3 loop is CASSFSGGTQYF. CDR3 in DNA: TGTGCCAGCAGCTTCTCCGGTGGTACGCAGTATTTT.

This clonotype was observed a handful of times. The J gene is TRBJ1-4, the V gene TRBV19; D gene ambiguous. Germline-derived CDR1 and CDR2 are LNHDA and SQIVND (reference sequence). The CDR3 runs 13 residues. Trimming shortened V by 3 bases and J by 16 bases, and 18 bases separated the two germline ends. The CDR3 loop reads CASSILMGSVRFF. The CDR3 nucleotides read TGTGCCAGTAGTATCCTGATGGGCTCGGTTCGGTTTTTT.

This clonotype was seen more than once but under ten times. V is TRBV20-1 and J is TRBJ2-7; D is perhaps TRBD2 (5 bases). CDR1 DFQATT and CDR2 SNEGSKA come from the germline V gene (reference sequence). The CDR3 loop spans 14 amino acids. V lost 1 base and J 1 base, leaving 11 bases between the germline ends. This chain's CDR3 is CSARVGRGSYEQYF. Written as DNA, the CDR3 is TGCAGTGCTAGAGTAGGACGCGGGTCCTACGAGCAGTACTTC.

The chain links TRBV14 to TRBJ2-3; 8 bases are shared with TRBD2. The germline CDR1 and CDR2 sequences are SGHDN and FVKESK. The CDR3 spans 17 residues. V trimming: 0 bases; J trimming: 2 bases; junction bases outside the gene matches: 7. This CDR3 is CASSQDASGSFTDTQYF. In nucleotides, the CDR3 is TGTGCCAGCAGCCAAGATGCCAGCGGGAGTTTCACAGATACGCAGTATTTT. The entire variable domain, with the rest obtained from reference TRBV14 and TRBJ2-3, is as follows: EAGVTQFPSHSVIEKGQTVTLRCDPISGHDNLYWYRRVMGKEIKFLLHFVKESKQDESGMPNNRFLAERTGGTYSTLKVQPAELEDSGVYFCASSQDASGSFTDTQYFGPGTRLTVL.

The chain employs TRBV12-3 or TRBV12-4 and TRBJ1-1; D is undetermined. This CDR3 spans 13 amino acids. Trimming stripped 2 bases from V and 5 bases from J, with 9 bases between. CDR3 sequence: CASSLNHDTEAFF. The CDR3 nucleotides read TGTGCCAGCAGTTTAAATCACGATACTGAAGCTTTCTTT.

The chain carries TRBV7-2 and TRBJ1-5; the D gene is possibly TRBD1 (5 bases). This CDR3 region has 15 residues. Deletions cut 7 bases from V and 7 bases from J, with 20 bases between. Germline V lookup: CDR1 SGHTA, CDR2 FQGNSA. DNA of the CDR3: TGTGCCAGCACTCCACGCGGCGGAGGGGAACAGCCCCAGCATTTT. Encoded protein: CASTPRGGGEQPQHF.

This clonotype was found many times. J is TRBJ2-3 and V is TRBV10-3, with 9 bases matching TRBD1. J was trimmed by 5 bases and V by 6 bases; bases with no gene match: 12. The CDR3 is 16 residues long. Germline V gives CDR1 ENHRY, CDR2 SYGVKD. CDR3: CAIRPTSTGGRDTQYF. The CDR3 DNA follows: TGTGCCATCAGGCCAACCTCGACAGGGGGGAGAGATACGCAGTATTTT.

This clonotype was recorded a few times. This chain uses TRBV12-3 or TRBV12-4 with TRBJ2-1, with 13 positions matching TRBD2. With V trimmed by 6 bases and J by 8 bases, 7 bases remained unmatched. This CDR3 region has 15 residues. In nucleotides, the CDR3 is TGTGCCAGCAGCCCTACTAGCGGGGGGGCTCATGAGCAGTTCTTC. It specifies CASSPTSGGAHEQFF.

The chain couples TRBV28 to TRBJ2-3; D gene ambiguous. Deletions cut 3 bases from V and 2 bases from J, with 6 bases between. Germline assignment: CDR1 MDHEN and CDR2 SYDVKM. CDR3 length: 13 residues. The CDR3 loop is CASSLGITDTQYF. In DNA, the CDR3 is TGTGCCAGCAGTTTGGGAATCACAGATACGCAGTATTTT.

This clonotype was counted a few times. The chain joins TRBV5-1 to TRBJ2-4, with D uncertain. Germline V CDR1 and CDR2: SGHRS, YFSETQ. This CDR3 contains 14 residues. The V end was cut by 4 bases, the J end by 9 bases, with 17 bases between. For the CDR3, the DNA is TGCGCCAGCAGCCCCGGTGGACCTTTCCCCATTCAGTACTTC. Encoded protein: CASSPGGPFPIQYF.

The table lists this clonotype with many counts. The rearrangement links TRBV4-2 to TRBJ2-4, with TRBD2 matching 9 bases. The CDR3 runs to 17 residues. J was trimmed by 9 bases and V by 3 bases; bases with no gene match: 15. Germline assignment: CDR1 LGHNA and CDR2 YNFKEQ. The chain's CDR3 is CASSQDLHSGGESIQYF. DNA of the CDR3: TGTGCCAGCAGCCAGGACCTACATAGCGGGGGAGAAAGCATTCAGTACTTC.

As for this clonotype: A junction boundary mismatches the germline segment, possibly from a read error. The V gene is TRBV5-1, the J gene TRBJ2-5, with 8 bases lining up with TRBD1. Germline V gene data show CDR1 as SGHRS and CDR2 as YFSETQ. There are 12 residues in the CDR3. CDR3: CASSSTGAGSSF. The CDR3, as DNA: TGCGCCAGCAGCTCGACAGGGGCTGGCTCGTCCTTC.

This chain joins TRBV2 and TRBJ2-3, with D possibly matching TRBD2 (5 bases). With 8 bases removed from V and 2 bases from J, the gap between germline ends came to 14 bases. There are 14 residues in the CDR3. CDR1 and CDR2 from the germline V gene are SNHLY and FYNNEI. CDR3 in amino acids: CASRLLVSTDTQYF. The CDR3 DNA reads as TGTGCCAGCCGACTACTAGTCTCCACAGATACGCAGTATTTT.

This clonotype showed up just a few times. CDR3 protein: CASSASFNSPLHF. The CDR3 coding sequence is TGTGCCAGCAGCGCCTCTTTTAATTCACCCCTCCACTTT. V usage is TRBV9 and J usage is TRBJ1-6; unclear D gene. The ends were cut back, 3 bases at V and 6 bases at J, with 7 bases in the middle. Germline loops: CDR1 SGDLS, CDR2 YYNGEE. The CDR3 sequence is 13 residues long.

This clonotype was detected ten times or more. CDR3 sequence: CASSYAGTGDWSSYEQYF. For the CDR3, the DNA is TGTGCCAGCAGTTATGCCGGGACAGGGGATTGGAGCTCCTACGAGCAGTACTTC. The rearrangement uses TRBV11-2 and TRBJ2-7, with TRBD1 matching over 10 bases. The CDR3 sequence is 18 residues long. V was clipped by 6 bases and J by 0 bases; unmatched bases: 14. Germline assignment: CDR1 SGHAT and CDR2 FQNNGV.

Only a few counts were recorded for this clonotype. The rearrangement links TRBV5-3 to TRBJ2-3; 8 nucleotides agree with TRBD1. TRBV5-3 is identified as an open reading frame with a role that is uncertain. The V gene end was trimmed by 4 bases and the J gene end by 6 bases; junction bases not matched to a gene: 10. The CDR3 extends over 15 amino acids. The CDR3 reads CARSLDRGRVDTQYF. In DNA, the CDR3 is TGTGCCAGAAGCCTAGACAGGGGCCGGGTGGATACGCAGTATTTT.

The chain uses TRBV7-2 and TRBJ2-5, with D maybe TRBD1 (5 bases). Trimming left V 5 bases short and J 3 bases short, with 16 bases between. CDR3 size: 15 residues. Germline loops: CDR1 SGHTA, CDR2 FQGNSA. The CDR3 region has the DNA TGTGCCAGCAGCCCATGGGCTTCGACAGAAGAGACCCAGTACTTC. Translation gives CASSPWASTEETQYF.

The J gene is TRBJ2-6, the V gene TRBV7-3, with a possible D match to TRBD1 (6 bases). Germline V gives CDR1 SGHTA, CDR2 FQGTGA. V lost 6 bases and J 0 bases, leaving 9 bases between the germline ends. The CDR3 has 15 amino acids. This chain's CDR3 is CASRQGNSGANVLTF. The DNA for the CDR3 is TGTGCCAGCAGGCAGGGGAACTCTGGGGCCAACGTCCTGACTTTC.